Each of the 25 T cell receptor beta chains below was sequenced from the same sample in a study of T-cell reconstitution after alpha-beta-depleted transplantation in children. During its preparation, the TCRbeta library received unique molecular identifiers. MiXCR, run by TCRdb on the PCR reads, gives a single entry per CDR3 protein. Of about 980,000 distinct CDR3 sequences listed, less than 30% were seen once; the top ten hold over 25%. Source: PBMCs, mostly from graft donor cells, taken 360 days after TCRalphabeta/CD19-depleted stem cell transplant. The receptors here all came from a boy younger than two who had a stem cell transplant for SCID, so the T cells may come from the graft donor.

This clonotype came up a few times. This chain joins TRBV4-1 and TRBJ2-1, with D unresolved. CDR1 and CDR2 (germline): MGHRA, YSYEKL. Trimming removed 0 bases from V and 3 bases from J, with 6 bases in between. This CDR3 spans 14 amino acids. CDR3 in DNA: TGCGCCAGCAGCCAAGATGAAGGCTACAATGAGCAGTTCTTC. Encoded protein: CASSQDEGYNEQFF.

The chain is built from TRBV5-1 and TRBJ2-5, with TRBD2 matching over 8 bases. The CDR3 is 15 residues long. Per germline, CDR1 SGHRS and CDR2 YFSETQ. J lost 5 bases, V lost 0 bases, and 6 bases had no gene match. The CDR3 loop is CASSLALRGVETQYF. CDR3 nucleotide sequence: TGCGCCAGCAGCTTGGCTCTGCGGGGGGTGGAGACCCAGTACTTC.

The chain recombines TRBV5-1 with TRBJ2-5; no firm D call. CDR1 SGHRS and CDR2 YFSETQ come from the germline V gene. V was clipped by 0 bases and J by 1 base, with 16 bases between them. The CDR3 runs to 17 residues. This chain's CDR3 is CASSLDRALLSQETQYF. The CDR3 coding sequence is TGCGCCAGCAGCTTGGACCGGGCCCTTTTATCCCAAGAGACCCAGTACTTC. Full variable domain (rest looked up from reference TRBV5-1 and TRBJ2-5): KAGVTQTPRYLIKTRGQQVTLSCSPISGHRSVSWYQQTPGQGLQFLFEYFSETQRNKGNFPGRFSGRQFSNSRSEMNVSTLELGDSALYLCASSLDRALLSQETQYFGPGTRLLVL.

In this sample, this clonotype turned up a few times. The chain uses TRBV28 and TRBJ2-1, with 7 bases aligning to TRBD1. Germline V gene lookup returns CDR1 MDHEN and CDR2 SYDVKM. This CDR3 contains 16 residues. The V gene end was trimmed by 1 base and the J gene end by 3 bases; junction bases not matched to a gene: 6. CDR3 protein: CASSLYRDSVYNEQFF. DNA for the CDR3: TGTGCCAGCAGTTTATATAGGGACAGCGTCTACAATGAGCAGTTCTTC.

This clonotype was seen more than once but under ten times. The rearrangement uses TRBV28 and TRBJ2-7; 8 bases match TRBD2. Germline CDR1 and CDR2: MDHEN and SYDVKM. This CDR3 contains 15 residues. After removal of 6 bases from V and 2 bases from J, the junction contained 9 bases not matched to a gene. Here the CDR3 reads CASSSPGGGTYEQYF. The CDR3 bases are TGTGCCAGCAGCTCCCCGGGGGGGGGCACCTACGAGCAGTACTTC.

This clonotype was picked up a small number of times. The J gene is TRBJ1-2, the V gene TRBV6-1; D is possibly TRBD1 (6 bases). This CDR3 has 13 amino acids. V lost 6 bases and J lost 5, with 13 bases in between. Germline CDR1 MNHNS, CDR2 SASEGT. CDR3 amino acids: CASSPITGYGYTF. DNA of the CDR3: TGTGCCAGCAGCCCGATCACAGGGTATGGCTACACCTTC.

The DNA for the CDR3 is TGTGCCACCAGCAGAGGGGGAGGGGTATTAATCAATGAGCAGTTCTTC. It translates to CATSRGGGVLINEQFF. The genes are TRBV15 and TRBJ2-1; 7 bases align to TRBD2. This CDR3 is built from 16 residues. With V trimmed by 1 base and J by 6 bases, 9 bases remained unmatched. Per germline, CDR1 LNHNV and CDR2 YYDKDF (reference sequence).

The DNA of the CDR3 is TGTGCCAGCAGTTTAAGCAGGGGGCAACCTCAAGAGACCCAGTACTTC. It specifies CASSLSRGQPQETQYF. The V call is TRBV12-3 or TRBV12-4, the J call TRBJ2-5; 8 bases line up with TRBD1. Trimming removed 2 bases from V and 2 bases from J; junction bases left unmatched: 7. This CDR3 has 16 amino acids.

The CDR3 DNA sequence: TGTGCCAGCAGTTTCTTCGGGGGGCAAGGGAATGAGCAGTTCTTC. This encodes CASSFFGGQGNEQFF. The chain uses TRBV12-3 or TRBV12-4 and TRBJ2-1; TRBD2 might be the D (7 bases). Trimming cost V 3 bases and J 7 bases, with 16 bases left between them. This CDR3 comprises 15 residues.

The rearrangement joins TRBV10-1 to TRBJ1-5, with D unclear. V shed 2 bases and J shed 5 bases, with 4 bases lying between them. The CDR3 runs to 12 residues. The germline V gene has CDR1 WNHNN and CDR2 SYGVQD (reference sequence). CDR3 in amino acids: CASSETDQPQHF. The CDR3 bases are TGCGCCAGCAGTGAGACAGATCAGCCCCAGCATTTT.

The chain employs TRBV20-1 and TRBJ2-7, with D hard to call. Germline CDR1 is DFQATT and CDR2 is SNEGSKA (reference sequence). V lost 4 bases to trimming and J lost 1 base, with 5 bases between them. The CDR3 is 11 amino acids. CDR3 DNA sequence: TGCAGTGCTATCGGTTCCTACGAGCAGTACTTC. Its protein is CSAIGSYEQYF.

This clonotype was observed a single time. V usage is TRBV7-6 and J usage is TRBJ2-1; perhaps TRBD2 as D (6 bases). This CDR3 contains 18 residues. V was shortened by 1 base and J by 3 bases, with 19 bases between the two germline ends. Germline loops: CDR1 SGHVS, CDR2 FNYEAQ. The CDR3 sequence: CASSLVGGRTTFYNEQFF. The CDR3 nucleotides read TGTGCCAGCAGCTTAGTTGGGGGAAGGACTACCTTCTACAATGAGCAGTTCTTC.

V gene TRBV10-2 combines with J gene TRBJ2-3; D uncertain. The CDR3 is 15 amino acids. V gave up 4 bases and J gave up 5 bases, with 16 bases separating them. Germline loops: CDR1 WSHSY, CDR2 SAAADI. The CDR3 region has the DNA TGCGCCAGCAGTGGAGAGAAGGGTCTCAAAGATACGCAGTATTTT. Encoded protein: CASSGEKGLKDTQYF.

J is TRBJ2-1 and V is TRBV28; TRBD2 matches 7 bases. J gave up 4 bases and V 10 bases, and 13 bases lay outside the gene matches. This CDR3 comprises 15 residues. Germline V gives CDR1 MDHEN, CDR2 SYDVKM. The CDR3 nucleotides read TGTGCCACCACCATGGGGGGGTTAGGGTACAATGAGCAGTTCTTC. Protein product: CATTMGGLGYNEQFF.

This chain links TRBV12-3 or TRBV12-4 with TRBJ2-1, with 9 bases fitting TRBD2. The CDR3 loop spans 20 amino acids. V gave up 3 bases and J gave up 3 bases; unmatched junction bases: 18. CDR3: CASSLKPEEWSGGIYNEQFF. The CDR3 coding sequence is TGTGCCAGCAGTTTGAAGCCAGAAGAATGGAGCGGGGGGATCTACAATGAGCAGTTCTTC.

The chain is built from TRBV6-1 and TRBJ1-4; D unresolved. The CDR3 is made up of 14 amino acids. Germline loops: CDR1 MNHNS, CDR2 SASEGT. V was clipped by 6 bases and J by 5 bases, with 13 bases between them. The chain's CDR3 is CASRLRVGNEKLFF. DNA for the CDR3: TGTGCCAGCAGACTGCGGGTAGGAAATGAAAAACTGTTTTTT.

The count of this clonotype is one. The chain joins TRBV6-2 or TRBV6-3 to TRBJ2-3, with 12 positions matching TRBD2. Trimming removed 2 bases from V and 4 bases from J; junction bases left unmatched: 7. Per the germline V gene, CDR1 is MNHEY and CDR2 is SVGEGT. The CDR3 consists of 17 residues. The CDR3 DNA follows: TGTGCCAGCAGTTACGGTCTAGCGGGGGGGCAGGCAGATACGCAGTATTTT. The encoded protein is CASSYGLAGGQADTQYF.

The CDR3 loop reads CASSLAGFPDTQYF. DNA for the CDR3: TGCGCCAGCAGCTTGGCGGGGTTCCCAGATACGCAGTATTTT. The V and J genes are TRBV5-1 and TRBJ2-3; perhaps TRBD2 as D (5 bases). The CDR3 sequence is 14 residues long. V shed 0 bases and J shed 4 bases, with 9 bases lying between them. Germline CDR1 and CDR2: SGHRS and YFSETQ.

This clonotype was seen more than once but under ten times. This chain connects TRBV4-2 to TRBJ1-5, with D hard to call. The germline V gene has CDR1 LGHNA and CDR2 YNFKEQ. Trimming cost V 2 bases and J 1 base, with 12 bases left between them. The CDR3 has 16 residues. The CDR3 DNA sequence: TGTGCCAGCAGCCAAACTCTTTCTTGGAGCAATCAGCCCCAGCATTTT. Residues: CASSQTLSWSNQPQHF.

This clonotype has at least ten counts. One end of the junction is discordant with germline, which a read error may explain. CDR3 in amino acids: CASSLGDNEQFF. The CDR3 DNA reads TGTGCCAGCAGCTTAGGCGACAATGAGCAGTTCTTC. The V call is TRBV5-1, the J call TRBJ2-1; D is unclear. In germline, CDR1 is SGHRS, CDR2 YFSETQ. This CDR3 has 12 amino acids.

The rearrangement joins TRBV2 to TRBJ1-1; tentatively, D is TRBD1 (5 bases). V gave up 8 bases and J gave up 5 bases, with 12 bases separating them. The CDR3 is 12 residues long. Looked up from germline, CDR1 is SNHLY and CDR2 is FYNNEI. Here the CDR3 DNA reads TGTGCCAGCGTGCTTTGGGGGACTGAAGCTTTCTTT. It yields the protein CASVLWGTEAFF.

This clonotype was counted only a few times. The gene calls are TRBV10-2 and TRBJ2-3; D unclear. V shed 11 bases and J shed 2 bases, with 17 bases lying between them. This CDR3 is built from 14 residues. CDR1 and CDR2 (germline): WSHSY, SAAADI. DNA of the CDR3: TGCGCCGCCCAAATGGTGGAGTACACAGATACGCAGTATTTT. The encoded protein is CAAQMVEYTDTQYF.

The chain is built from TRBV20-1 and TRBJ2-7; D possibly uses TRBD1 or TRBD2 (6 bases each). Germline lookup yields CDR1 DFQATT and CDR2 SNEGSKA (reference sequence). This CDR3 has 11 amino acids. The CDR3 is CSPRTGAEQYF. The CDR3 DNA is TGCAGCCCTAGAACGGGGGCCGAGCAGTACTTC.

This clonotype was picked up a small number of times. V gene TRBV20-1 combines with J gene TRBJ2-3; TRBD2 might be the D (7 bases). This CDR3 has 16 residues. V was trimmed by 0 bases and J by 2 bases, leaving 15 bases between them. The germline CDR1 and CDR2 sequences are DFQATT and SNEGSKA (reference sequence). CDR3: CSARDVRGPSTDTQYF. The CDR3 DNA is TGCAGTGCTAGAGATGTGCGGGGGCCCTCCACAGATACGCAGTATTTT.

Only a few counts were recorded for this clonotype. CDR3 residues: CASSLRYRRGMNTEAFF. In nucleotides, the CDR3 is TGTGCCAGCAGTTTACGGTATAGGCGGGGGATGAACACTGAAGCTTTCTTT. The rearrangement uses TRBV12-3 or TRBV12-4 and TRBJ1-1; a weak D match, TRBD1 (5 bases). V lost 2 bases, J lost 0 bases, and 16 bases lay in between. The CDR3 runs 17 residues.